The T cell receptor (beta chain) described here comes from a study of metastatic and nonmetastatic thyroid tumors. Study information: Repertoires from malignant and benign thyroid patients were compared across blood and tumor or nodule tissue.

A word on this clone: Its target is not known. Germline is not matched at one junction end, which may reflect a read error.

As handled by the study authors: Using the CDR3 differences seen across clinicopathological groups, the authors built a distant-metastasis classifier for papillary thyroid cancer, which was meant to discriminate distant-metastatic patients. TCRdb reanalyzed the PCR reads with MiXCR. TCRdb assigned the V and J calls; the authors' analysis was not used. Of around 22,000 clones listed, roughly 9.7% are singletons. Every patient underwent thyroid surgery untreated. The CDR3 has 18 amino acids. Germline values: CDR1 SGHRS, CDR2 YFSETQ. Points from the study as a whole: Benign nodules were reported to have significantly lower TCR beta diversity than malignant thyroid tumors, in blood and tumor.

The chain employs TRBV5-1 and TRBJ2-2; 11 bases fit TRBD2. The sample was blood. This sequence was found in a female donor with papillary thyroid cancer or a benign thyroid nodule (not recorded which). Some clones in this sample may be carry-over from other donors' samples. The CDR3 DNA reads as TGCACCAGCAGCTTGGGACTAGCGGCGGTAGGATACACCGGGGAGCTGTTTTTT. Translated, it gives CTSSLGLAAVGYTGELFF.